This entry features one T cell receptor (beta chain) sequence. No antigen is known for it. The donor cohort consisted entirely of Caucasian adults residing in Nashville, Tennessee. Genomic DNA belonging to each subset was distributed in equal measure over several immunoSEQ plates. Researchers sequenced unsorted PBMC DNA using ten immunoSEQ deep assay plates. Generated by immunoSEQ multiplex PCR, the TCRdb table keeps only in-frame clones and is missing some. The sample includes about 490,000 clones, less than 80% of them seen just once. Germline V CDR1 and CDR2: SGHAT, FQNNGV. The V gene lost 2 bases and the J gene lost 8 bases, with 12 bases spanning the gap. The CDR3 sequence is 13 residues long. This entry comes from a study of shared clonotypes between healthy human individuals. Study-wide results and limits: Since donors were few, the genetic and exposure-history diversity represented was limited.

The sample comprised PBMCs. The rearrangement uses TRBV11-2 and TRBJ1-2; D gene ambiguous. This clonotype originated in a middle-aged woman in good health. Some clones in this sample may be carry-over from other donors' samples. The CDR3 is CASSLLSDYGYTF. For the CDR3, the DNA is TGTGCCAGCAGCTTACTCTCAGATTACGGCTACACCTTC.